What follows are 5 T cell receptor beta chains derived from one specimen sequenced in a study of T cells in narcolepsy. This table comes from immunoSEQ multiplex PCR, and its TCRdb copy is limited to in-frame clones, with some not included. The repertoire has about 27,000 clones, about 84% of them found once; the top ten carry 3% to 4%. Sequenced input: CD45RA- memory CD4+ T cells from PBMCs. The receptors here all came from a human donor with narcolepsy.

CDR3 region: CASSLTDRGPSGANVLTF. The CDR3 coding sequence is TGTGCCAGCAGCTTGACGGACAGGGGCCCCTCTGGGGCCAACGTCCTGACTTTC. The chain combines TRBV5-6 with TRBJ2-6; 9 positions match TRBD1. V lost 1 base to trimming and J lost 0 bases; unmatched junction nucleotides: 5. CDR1 is SGHDT, CDR2 YYEEEE, per germline. The CDR3 spans 18 residues.

This clone is a singleton in its sample. The chain links TRBV29-1 to TRBJ1-5, with D perhaps TRBD1 (6 bases). The CDR3 covers 18 residues. V dropped 5 bases and J dropped 3 bases, with 26 bases sitting between them. Germline lookup yields CDR1 SQVTM and CDR2 ANQGSEA. The chain's CDR3 is CSVCVPYKQGTSNQPQHF. Written as DNA, the CDR3 is TGCAGCGTTTGTGTCCCATACAAACAGGGAACGTCCAATCAGCCCCAGCATTTT.

The table lists this clone with a few counts. This chain joins TRBV5-8 and TRBJ1-4, with 9 bases matching TRBD1. CDR1 SGHTS and CDR2 YDEGEE come from the germline V gene. The junction had 6 bases not matched to a gene; V was cut back by 1 base and J by 8 bases. The CDR3 runs to 15 residues. The CDR3 DNA is TGTGCCAGCAGCTTGCCGGACAGGGGCAGGGAAAAACTGTTTTTT. This codes for CASSLPDRGREKLFF. Variable domain in full (rest from reference TRBV5-8 and TRBJ1-4): EAGVTQSPTHLIKTRGQQATLRCSPISGHTSVYWYQQALGLGLQFLLWYDEGEERNRGNFPPRFSGRQFPNYSSELNVNALELEDSALYLCASSLPDRGREKLFFGSGTQLSVL.

This chain joins TRBV15 and TRBJ2-1; possible D gene TRBD1, 6 bases. Germline values: CDR1 LNHNV, CDR2 YYDKDF (reference sequence). The CDR3 has 15 residues. V lost 0 bases and J 7 bases, leaving 13 bases between the germline ends. The CDR3 DNA follows: TGTGCCACCAGCAGAGAAGACAGGCAGAGGAATGAGCAGTTCTTC. Its protein product is CATSREDRQRNEQFF. The whole variable domain, filled in from reference TRBV15 and TRBJ2-1, reads DAMVIQNPRYQVTQFGKPVTLSCSQTLNHNVMYWYQQKSSQAPKLLFHYYDKDFNNEADTPDNFQSRRPNTSFCFLDIRSPGLGDTAMYLCATSREDRQRNEQFFGPGTRLTVL.

The chain combines TRBV7-2 with TRBJ2-1; 10 bases map to TRBD2. With V trimmed by 2 bases and J by 4 bases, 2 bases remained unmatched. The CDR3 totals 15 residues. Germline V CDR1 and CDR2: SGHTA, FQGNSA. DNA of the CDR3: TGTGCCAGCAGCTTAATTAGCGGGGGGTACAATGAGCAGTTCTTC. This translates into CASSLISGGYNEQFF. Full variable domain (remainder filled in from reference TRBV7-2 and TRBJ2-1): GAGVSQSPSNKVTEKGKDVELRCDPISGHTALYWYRQSLGQGLEFLIYFQGNSAPDKSGLPSDRFSAERTGGSVSTLTIQRTQQEDSAVYLCASSLISGGYNEQFFGPGTRLTVL.